The rows below give T cell receptor beta chains drawn from one sample of a study of Tregs in tolerant kidney transplant recipients. Sequenced by immunoSEQ multiplex PCR; TCRdb stores in-frame clones only, minus some. The table shows tens of thousands of clones, with over 85% occurring only once. This sample comprised CD4+ T cells from blood, obtained before the transplant. All receptors derive from a human donor who received a combined kidney and bone marrow transplant. CDR3s include the opening cysteine and the closing phenylalanine or tryptophan. The D gene is left open where the match is weak. Not all rows give a size; the values are once, few, many and, for expanded clones, a class.

NA,TRBD1,TRBV30,14,TRBJ1-2,CAWSSDRVDYGYTF,TGTGCCTGGAGTTCGGACAGGGTTGACTATGGCTACACCTTC
NA,TRBD2,TRBV7-3,16,TRBJ2-1,CASSSNRGLAGNEQFF,TGTGCCAGCAGCTCCAACCGCGGACTAGCGGGCAATGAGCAGTTCTTC
NA,TRBD1,TRBV5-5,14,TRBJ1-4,CASSPGQGIEKLFF,TGTGCCAGCAGCCCGGGACAGGGGATTGAAAAACTGTTTTTT
once,NA,TRBV10-3,15,TRBJ1-6,CAISPTYRSNSPLHF,TGTGCCATCAGTCCGACATACCGTTCCAATTCCCCCCTCCACTTT
NA,NA,TRBV10-3,16,TRBJ2-7,CAISESMGRGSYEQYF,TGTGCCATCAGTGAGTCGATGGGCAGGGGCTCCTACGAGCAGTACTTC
NA,TRBD1,TRBV19,14,TRBJ2-5,CASSRTGGYETQYF,TGTGCCAGTAGTAGGACAGGGGGTTATGAGACCCAGTACTTC
NA,TRBD2,TRBV7-2,16,TRBJ2-7,CASSLASGRVSYEQYF,TGTGCCAGCAGCTTAGCTAGCGGGAGAGTTTCCTACGAGCAGTACTTC
NA,TRBD2,TRBV7-3,15,TRBJ2-1,CASSFSGGALNEQFF,TGTGCCAGCAGCTTTAGCGGGGGGGCCTTAAATGAGCAGTTCTTC
NA,NA,TRBV7-6,11,TRBJ2-5,CASSLVTGQYF,TGTGCCAGCAGCTTAGTAACAGGCCAGTACTTC
NA,TRBD1,TRBV9,14,TRBJ1-4,CASSARGPGEKLFF,TGTGCCAGCAGCGCCAGGGGGCCAGGGGAAAAACTGTTTTTT